These 3 T cell receptor beta chains came from one sample sequenced in a study of T-cell reconstitution after alpha-beta-depleted transplantation in children. The TCRbeta library incorporated unique molecular identifiers. TCRdb used MiXCR to reprocess the PCR reads, holding one entry per CDR3 protein. The sample has hundreds of thousands of distinct CDR3 sequences, roughly 13% seen once. The sequenced sample was PBMCs, mostly from graft donor cells, obtained 360 days after TCRalphabeta/CD19-depleted stem cell transplant. Every receptor here comes from a male patient younger than 18 who had a stem cell transplant for acute myeloid leukemia, so the T cells may come from the graft donor.

V gene TRBV7-6 combines with J gene TRBJ2-1; 7 bases agree with TRBD2. Germline CDR1 is SGHVS and CDR2 is FNYEAQ. This CDR3 is built from 13 residues. J gave up 9 bases and V 1 base, and 3 bases lay outside the gene matches. CDR3 nucleotides: TGTGCCAGCAGCTTAGTTCGGGAGGCTGAGCAGTTCTTC. Translating gives CASSLVREAEQFF.

The sample holds a few counts of this clonotype. The chain couples TRBV9 to TRBJ2-5; 9 bases agree with TRBD2. Germline trimming cut 3 bases from V and 4 bases from J; bases unmatched to any gene: 10. The CDR3 loop spans 16 amino acids. Germline CDR1 SGDLS, CDR2 YYNGEE. The CDR3 region has the DNA TGTGCCAGCAGCGATAGCGGGAGTTCCCCCCGAGAGACCCAGTACTTC. Its protein product is CASSDSGSSPRETQYF. Drawing the rest from reference TRBV9 and TRBJ2-5, the complete variable domain is DSGVTQTPKHLITATGQRVTLRCSPRSGDLSVYWYQQSLDQGLQFLIQYYNGEERAKGNILERFSAQQFPDLHSELNLSSLELGDSALYFCASSDSGSSPRETQYFGPGTRLLVL.

This clonotype was seen more than once but under ten times. The chain has TRBV20-1 and TRBJ2-1; TRBD2 aligns across 8 bases. After removal of 6 bases from V and 4 bases from J, the junction contained 11 bases not matched to a gene. Germline lookup yields CDR1 DFQATT and CDR2 SNEGSKA (reference sequence). The length of the CDR3 is 15 residues. The CDR3 DNA reads as TGCAGTGCCGTGGCAGCGGGAGAGAGTTACAATGAGCAGTTCTTC. Encoded protein: CSAVAAGESYNEQFF.